Given below is one T cell receptor beta chain in context. This clone was observed a handful of times. There is no known antigen for this receptor. Base qualities were left out, and no much larger clone turns up one base away. This sample stems from a study of beta chain features in type 1 diabetes (dated by TCRdb to the late 2010s). Study-wide context: Patients and healthy donors did not differ in mean age, gender distribution, total cell number or subset yield. Whereas all 28 donors provided naive and central memory subsets, regulatory and stem cell-like memory subsets were isolated from just 8 patients and roughly eight healthy donors. A total of about 100 million sorted cells were examined across all samples, and RNA yield correlated strongly with the number of cells per subset. The study compared the TCRB repertoires of sorted circulating CD4+ T cell subsets in recently diagnosed type 1 diabetes patients with those in matched healthy donors.

Each donor gave one peripheral blood draw, averaging approximately 0.12 L, which was collected into heparinised tubes. Using a panel that included CD45RO, CCR7, CD25, CD127, CD95 and CD27, naive, central memory, regulatory and stem cell-like memory CD4+ T cells were sorted on a BD FACSAria II. Purity was above 98% for every sorted population. Right away, PBMCs were isolated by Lymphoprep density gradient centrifugation and were stained directly, with no culture step. So that batch effects would be minimized, each experiment stained and sorted samples in pairs, pairing one healthy donor with one patient. All of the isolated RNA was reverse transcribed with the High Capacity cDNA Reverse Transcription Kit, so expressed TCRB transcripts were sequenced. Naive, central memory and regulatory T cell samples underwent deep immunoSEQ sequencing, averaging around 3.6 million total reads per sample. Sorted cells were lysed in RLT buffer and RNA was extracted with DNase-treated RNeasy Micro or Mini kits, depending on cell number. Each cell subset was processed on its own to prevent cross-contamination, while patient and healthy donor samples were processed together. Using the immunoSEQ multiplex PCR, TCRB sequences were amplified from cDNA into 87-bp fragments spanning the CDR3 region. Sequencing of the amplicons was done on the Illumina HiSeq platform. The published analysis was carried out like this. Synthetic template baselines were used to correct PCR bias computationally, reads within Hamming distance 2 were collapsed, and singletons that could not be merged were discarded. Reads were aligned to IMGT to assign V, D and J genes, CDR3 length, and insertions or deletions at six rearrangement sites. Within each subset, clonotype counts were normalized to the number of sorted cells before true diversity and Gini coefficients were calculated with the tcR R package. The overlap coefficient, calculated on TCRB nucleotide sequences, was used to quantify repertoire sharing. As stored in TCRdb, this immuneACCESS dataset retains in-frame rearrangements with V and J assigned. A fraction of the clones does not appear; measured against another copy, unresolved V genes explain less than half of the discrepancy, and the remainder lacks a known reason. The V and J calls and clone size were taken over from that table, and D and trimming were inferred from the DNA. This sample gives about 180,000 clones in total; approximately 13% of them show up just once. The top ten clonotypes cover 0.62% of the sample.

The CDR3 numbers 13 residues from cysteine through phenylalanine. This entry keeps only the CDR3 DNA: 39 bases, framed from base 1. CDR1 and CDR2, looked up from the germline V gene, are SGHDT and YYEEEE. Trimming removed 7 bases from V and 2 bases from J, leaving 13 bases between the germline ends. Paper-wide results and their limitations: Shorter templates might have been favored by PCR, but patient and control samples were amplified and corrected together, so both groups would have been affected equally by any skew. At VDJ recombination sites, type 1 diabetes patients had fewer insertions and more deleted nucleotides, which implies abnormalities in thymic rearrangement. Because small numbers of individuals were included in the HLA sub-analyses, any influence of HLA type on TCRB rearrangement was left unresolved. Naive, central memory and regulatory TCRB repertoires appeared more similar among patients than among healthy donors. A moderate but significant shortening of TCRB CDR3 length was observed in type 1 diabetes patients in all four CD4+ subsets. Because cDNA rather than genomic DNA was sequenced, highly expressing activated cells could have been over-represented, although no difference in activation and CD3 levels was found between groups.

The sequenced material came from central memory CD4+ T cells from blood. The sequence joins TRBV5-6 to TRBJ2-7, with the identity of the D gene unclear. The TCR comes from a woman between 18 and 30 years old in good health. This receptor has the CDR3 CASSRDRAYEQYF. Read as DNA, the sequence is TGTGCCAGCTCCCGAGACCGGGCCTACGAGCAGTACTTC.